The T cell receptor (beta chain) described here comes from a study of cytomegalovirus exposure and HLA in healthy donors. Study-level findings and limits: Other equally common chains were less clonally expanded than HLA-associated TCR beta chains, a later analysis showed.

Germline V gene lookup returns CDR1 LNHDA and CDR2 SQIVND (reference sequence). Trimming stripped 3 bases from V and 1 base from J, with 9 bases between. CDR3 length: 14 residues. This clone was detected only a few times. Its antigen is still unknown. The PCR was carried out with 60 Vbeta primers and 13 Jbeta primers. The assay was immunoSEQ multiplex PCR, and TCRdb's table has in-frame clones only and misses some. The table has 150,000 to 200,000 clones, 82% seen once. This TCR was recovered from a girl aged 5-17 years in good health and CMV-seropositive. V is TRBV19 and J is TRBJ2-5; D is uncertain. Sequencing was done on a sample of PBMCs. In DNA form, the CDR3 reads TGTGCCAGTAGTATCTGGTCGGGCCAAGAGACCCAGTACTTC. It translates to CASSIWSGQETQYF.